These T cell receptor beta chains were read from a single sample in a study of prognosis after radiotherapy for stage I lung cancer. TCRdb passed the multiplex PCR reads through MiXCR, listing each CDR3 protein once. The sample holds 15,000 to 20,000 distinct CDR3 sequences; over 45% are singletons and the top ten take around a third. This material consisted of PBMCs, taken before or after stereotactic body radiation therapy (not recorded which). These receptors all stem from a donor aged 50 or older with non-small cell lung cancer. CDR3s include the opening cysteine and the closing phenylalanine or tryptophan.

J gene: TRBJ2-7; V gene: TRBV6-5; CDR3 protein: CASSYNTATYEQYF
J gene: TRBJ1-2; V gene: TRBV19; CDR3 protein: CASRGLGGHYGYTF
J gene: TRBJ2-3; V gene: TRBV5-4; CDR3 protein: CSSSLLSVGGTDTQYF
J gene: TRBJ1-6; V gene: TRBV5-4; CDR3 protein: CASSLNQGGSPLHF
J gene: TRBJ2-2; V gene: TRBV27; CDR3 protein: CASRNPGTGNTGELFF
J gene: TRBJ2-2; V gene: TRBV9; CDR3 protein: CASSVQTGGIAGELFF
J gene: TRBJ2-7; V gene: TRBV6-5; CDR3 protein: CASSLKGNEQYF
J gene: TRBJ2-3; V gene: TRBV28; CDR3 protein: CASSSIAGPNADTQYF
J gene: TRBJ1-2; V gene: TRBV6-1; CDR3 protein: CASSETYGTSRIYGYTF
J gene: TRBJ2-2; V gene: TRBV5-4; CDR3 protein: CASAGGNTGELFF
J gene: TRBJ2-5; V gene: TRBV20-1; CDR3 protein: CSAPHLAGDETQYF
J gene: TRBJ1-1; V gene: TRBV20-1; CDR3 protein: CSARVGTGEAFF
J gene: TRBJ1-1; V gene: TRBV19; CDR3 protein: CASGQIGGAFF
J gene: TRBJ2-5; V gene: TRBV11-2; CDR3 protein: CASSWSGNGQETQYF
J gene: TRBJ1-1; V gene: TRBV19; CDR3 protein: CASGISTGDEALF
J gene: TRBJ2-2; V gene: TRBV4-1; CDR3 protein: CASSHLERDDTGELFF
J gene: TRBJ2-7; V gene: TRBV30; CDR3 protein: CAWGGGKAYEQYF
J gene: TRBJ2-2; V gene: TRBV18; CDR3 protein: CASSPRLKGELFF
J gene: TRBJ2-3; V gene: TRBV6-4; CDR3 protein: CASSALAGGQDTQYF
J gene: TRBJ2-3; V gene: TRBV5-1; CDR3 protein: CASGYQATGLMGDTQYF
J gene: TRBJ2-7; V gene: TRBV11-2; CDR3 protein: CASSLVRGRGEQYF
J gene: TRBJ1-2; V gene: TRBV5-8; CDR3 protein: CASRGTEGYGYTF
J gene: TRBJ2-2; V gene: TRBV11-3; CDR3 protein: CASSTRVRDTGELFF
J gene: TRBJ2-1; V gene: TRBV20-1; CDR3 protein: CSAATSGRASEQFF
J gene: TRBJ1-3; V gene: TRBV15; CDR3 protein: CATSRDLGDANTIYF
J gene: TRBJ2-1; V gene: TRBV20-1; CDR3 protein: CSASLAEGGNEQFF
J gene: TRBJ1-5; V gene: TRBV19; CDR3 protein: CASGRGQALQPQHF
J gene: TRBJ2-2; V gene: TRBV6-2/TRBV6-3; CDR3 protein: CTSSDGTDTGELFF
J gene: TRBJ2-7; V gene: TRBV6-2/TRBV6-3; CDR3 protein: CASIEGGDSYEQYF
J gene: TRBJ2-1; V gene: TRBV24-1; CDR3 protein: CATSDSRFHNEQFF
J gene: TRBJ1-1; V gene: TRBV10-3; CDR3 protein: CAISVPPGQGNTEAFF
J gene: TRBJ1-4; V gene: TRBV6-1; CDR3 protein: CASSRSYRGRNEKLFF
J gene: TRBJ2-1; V gene: TRBV6-2/TRBV6-3; CDR3 protein: CASIYIGTSGSARNEQFF
J gene: TRBJ2-1; V gene: TRBV12-3/TRBV12-4; CDR3 protein: CASSPDVSLNNEQFF
J gene: TRBJ2-7; V gene: TRBV7-2; CDR3 protein: CASSLGQGGSYEQYF
J gene: TRBJ2-2; V gene: TRBV12-3/TRBV12-4; CDR3 protein: CASSPRGQNTGELFF
J gene: TRBJ2-3; V gene: TRBV5-1; CDR3 protein: CASSLAGTDTQYF
J gene: TRBJ1-3; V gene: TRBV19; CDR3 protein: CASSPEGARNTIYF
J gene: TRBJ2-3; V gene: TRBV28; CDR3 protein: CAGRRGWGTDTQYF
J gene: TRBJ2-2; V gene: TRBV5-1; CDR3 protein: CASSGTSGNTGELFF
J gene: TRBJ1-1; V gene: TRBV20-1; CDR3 protein: CSALTGVAAFF
J gene: TRBJ2-1; V gene: TRBV13; CDR3 protein: CASSRPGPYNEQFF
J gene: TRBJ2-3; V gene: TRBV28; CDR3 protein: CASRAASGRGPDTQYF
J gene: TRBJ2-7; V gene: TRBV6-1; CDR3 protein: CASSPFRPYEQYF
J gene: TRBJ1-5; V gene: TRBV7-2; CDR3 protein: CASSASLGGNQPQHF
J gene: TRBJ2-1; V gene: TRBV20-1; CDR3 protein: CSASDLTRKVYNEQFF
J gene: TRBJ2-1; V gene: TRBV29-1; CDR3 protein: CSVGHRGGEQFF
J gene: TRBJ2-1; V gene: TRBV10-3; CDR3 protein: CAINQNDNEQFF
J gene: TRBJ2-2; V gene: TRBV27; CDR3 protein: CASSLLGGGPLGVGELFF
J gene: TRBJ2-6; V gene: TRBV2; CDR3 protein: CASPAGTSLSGANVLTF
J gene: TRBJ1-6; V gene: TRBV6-2/TRBV6-3; CDR3 protein: CAIRTVGGIAPLHF
J gene: TRBJ2-2; V gene: TRBV11-2; CDR3 protein: CASNLLAGSNTGELFF
J gene: TRBJ1-2; V gene: TRBV2; CDR3 protein: CAISDTGNYGYTF